This T cell receptor (beta chain) appears in the sequencing data of a study of monozygotic twins with inflammatory bowel disease. Germline CDR1 reads SGHRS; CDR2 reads YFSETQ. CDR3 length equals 16 residues. TCRdb reprocessed the 5' RACE reads and keeps a single row for each CDR3 protein, giving no DNA. This sample's clone table lists 150,000 or so distinct CDR3 sequences. The specimen sequenced was blood. The receptor was derived from a human donor with ulcerative colitis or Crohn's disease, or a healthy co-twin of an affected twin (not recorded which). The genes are TRBV5-1 and TRBJ2-3; TCRdb returns TRBD1, unconfirmable since there is no DNA. CDR3 amino acids: CASSSTSQGFADTQYF.